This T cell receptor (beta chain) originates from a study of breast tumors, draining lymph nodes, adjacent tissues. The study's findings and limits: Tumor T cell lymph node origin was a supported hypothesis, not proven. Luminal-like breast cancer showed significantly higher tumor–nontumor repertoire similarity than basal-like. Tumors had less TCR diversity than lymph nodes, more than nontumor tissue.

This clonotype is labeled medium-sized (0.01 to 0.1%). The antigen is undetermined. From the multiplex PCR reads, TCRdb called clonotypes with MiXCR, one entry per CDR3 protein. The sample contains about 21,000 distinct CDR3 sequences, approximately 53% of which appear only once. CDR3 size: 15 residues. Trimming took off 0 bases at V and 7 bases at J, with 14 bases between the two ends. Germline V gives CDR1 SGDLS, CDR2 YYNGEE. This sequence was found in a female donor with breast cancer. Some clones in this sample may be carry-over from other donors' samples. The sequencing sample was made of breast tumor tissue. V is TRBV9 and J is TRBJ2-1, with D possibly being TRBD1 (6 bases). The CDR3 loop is CASSVGATGRNEQFF. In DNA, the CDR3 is TGTGCCAGCAGCGTAGGAGCGACAGGACGGAATGAGCAGTTCTTC. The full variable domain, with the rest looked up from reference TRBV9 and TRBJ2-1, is DSGVTQTPKHLITATGQRVTLRCSPRSGDLSVYWYQQSLDQGLQFLIQYYNGEERAKGNILERFSAQQFPDLHSELNLSSLELGDSALYFCASSVGATGRNEQFFGPGTRLTVL.